This T cell receptor beta chain was captured in a study of blood T cell repertoires in COVID-19. Study summary: The United States, Italy and Spain supplied acute and convalescent COVID-19 samples. In each case, the material was cDNA or gDNA derived from T cells, B-cell-depleted T cells, or PBMCs.

TCRdb's copy holds only in-frame clones and misses some; the assay was immunoSEQ multiplex PCR. The sample has 270,000 or so clones, around nine tenths seen once. V was clipped by 5 bases and J by 0 bases, with 11 bases between them. The CDR3 totals 15 residues. Germline CDR1 and CDR2: SGHAT and FQNNGV. V and J are TRBV11-2 and TRBJ1-3, with D possibly matching TRBD1 (6 bases). Sequencing was carried out using peripheral blood. The source is a man in his forties or fifties with active or convalescent COVID-19. This CDR3 is CASSREQGSGNTIYF. The CDR3 nucleotides read TGTGCCAGCAGCAGAGAACAGGGCTCTGGAAACACCATATATTTT.